This TCR beta chain was identified in a study of T cells after yellow fever vaccination. Study results and limitations: Booster samples showed a return of most primary-vaccination clones (roughly 96% CD4, around 85% CD8). The appearance of a small share of clonotypes in both CD4 and CD8 compartments was observed.

The CDR3 covers 14 residues. From germline, CDR1 is SGDLS and CDR2 YYNGEE. V was clipped by 4 bases and J by 2 bases, with 13 bases between them. A 5'RACE template-switching step, the method used to make TCR cDNA, added a universal primer site and UMIs. TCRdb analysed the 5' RACE reads with MiXCR anew, one entry per CDR3 protein. Of around 260,000 distinct CDR3 sequences listed, about 5.2% are singletons. This clonotype was found a few times. The antigen is not known. The source is a man aged 18 to 29 who received the YFV17D yellow fever vaccine. The rearrangement links TRBV9 to TRBJ2-7, with D possibly TRBD1 on 5 matching bases. The sequenced sample was CD4+ T cells sorted from PBMCs, obtained on the day of the yellow fever booster vaccination. The CDR3 sequence: CASSPTTDPYEQYF. CDR3 bases: TGTGCCAGCAGCCCAACGACAGATCCCTACGAGCAGTACTTC. The complete variable domain, with remaining parts taken from reference TRBV9 and TRBJ2-7, reads DSGVTQTPKHLITATGQRVTLRCSPRSGDLSVYWYQQSLDQGLQFLIQYYNGEERAKGNILERFSAQQFPDLHSELNLSSLELGDSALYFCASSPTTDPYEQYFGPGTRLTVT.